Below, 12 T cell receptor beta chains from the same sample are listed, as sequenced in a study of Graves' ophthalmopathy and Graves' hyperthyroidism. Amplifying from RNA transcripts, the study obtained TCR beta CDR3 regions. Investigators did first-round RT-PCR with HTBI primers, then second-round multiplex PCR. TCRdb called the multiplex PCR reads again in MiXCR, with one record for every CDR3 protein. The sample yields about 1.1 million distinct CDR3 sequences, 35% to 40% seen once. The source material was peripheral blood or thyroid tissue (not recorded which). These TCRs come from an adult man with Graves' hyperthyroidism.

V is TRBV7-2 and J is TRBJ1-5; possibly TRBD1 for D (6 bases). Germline lookup yields CDR1 SGHTA and CDR2 FQGNSA. The CDR3 covers 15 residues. Trimming left V 1 base short and J 9 bases short, with 16 bases between. The CDR3 DNA follows: TGTGCCAGCAGCTTAGGGCGGGGGCCTGGATGGCCCCAGCATTTT. The encoded protein is CASSLGRGPGWPQHF.

The sample holds many counts of this clonotype. This rearrangement joins TRBV20-1 to TRBJ2-5, with TRBD1 as a possible D gene (5 bases). The germline gives CDR1 DFQATT, CDR2 SNEGSKA (reference sequence). The CDR3 length is 14 residues. Trimming removed 1 base from V and 0 bases from J, with 9 bases in between. CDR3 nucleotide sequence: TGCAGTGCTAGAGGGGCAGGGAACCAAGAGACCCAGTACTTC. It codes for CSARGAGNQETQYF.

This chain links TRBV5-1 with TRBJ2-7; D is uncertain. Trimming removed 0 bases at V and 5 bases at J, with 12 bases between. The CDR3 has 14 residues. CDR1 and CDR2 from the germline V gene are SGHRS and YFSETQ. The DNA for the CDR3 is TGCGCCAGCAGCTTGGGGTCGAGGTCCCACGAGCAGTACTTC. Translating it yields CASSLGSRSHEQYF.

Notes on this clonotype: The junction differs from germline at one of its ends, possibly a read error. The gene calls are TRBV12-3 or TRBV12-4 and TRBJ2-6, with 7 bases fitting TRBD1. CDR3 length: 12 residues. CDR3 sequence reads: CASSLGTDTEAF. The CDR3 DNA sequence: TGTGCCAGCAGCTTGGGGACAGACACTGAAGCTTTC.

This clonotype was detected only a few times. V and J are TRBV4-1 and TRBJ1-2; 8 positions agree with TRBD1. The V gene's germline CDR1 is MGHRA and CDR2 YSYEKL. Unmatched junction bases numbered 14, after V lost 3 bases and J lost 5 bases. This CDR3 spans 17 amino acids. The DNA for the CDR3 is TGCGCCAGCAGCCAGACTACCGGACAGGGAGCGGGGTATGGCTACACCTTC. This encodes CASSQTTGQGAGYGYTF.

This chain uses TRBV20-1 with TRBJ1-5; D is unclear. The germline V gene encodes CDR1 DFQATT and CDR2 SNEGSKA (reference sequence). The CDR3 length is 12 residues. Between the trimmed V and J ends, which lost 5 bases and 4 bases, there was a span of 9 bases. CDR3 nucleotides: TGCAGTGCTGTGTTGGCAAATCAGCCCCAGCATTTT. Encoded protein: CSAVLANQPQHF.

The J gene is TRBJ1-2, the V gene TRBV7-9; D is unresolved. The germline gives CDR1 SEHNR, CDR2 FQNEAQ (reference sequence). The CDR3 totals 12 residues. The V gene lost 2 bases and the J gene lost 8 bases, with 9 bases spanning the gap. CDR3 DNA: TGTGCCAGCAGCTTAACTGAAGTAGGCTACACCTTC. As protein: CASSLTEVGYTF.

CDR3 amino acids: CASRPGTGPSPLHF. The CDR3 DNA follows: TGTGCCAGCCGGCCCGGGACAGGTCCCTCACCCCTCCACTTT. The chain uses TRBV9 and TRBJ1-6, with 8 positions matching TRBD1. Per the germline V gene, CDR1 is SGDLS and CDR2 is YYNGEE. V shed 7 bases, J shed 10 bases, and the junction held 10 bases outside the gene matches. The CDR3 sequence is 14 residues long.

Note on this clonotype: One base away lies a much larger clone, so this may be a sequencing read error. V is TRBV12-3 or TRBV12-4 and J is TRBJ2-5, with 14 nucleotides matching TRBD2. The CDR3 sequence is 15 residues long. The V segment lost 6 bases and the J segment 7 bases; nucleotides outside the gene matches: 7. The chain's CDR3 is CASSVGTSGSVTQYF. DNA of the CDR3: TGTGCCAGCAGCGTAGGGACTAGCGGGAGCGTGACCCAGTACTTC.

This clonotype was recorded many times. The chain has TRBV6-5 and TRBJ1-2; TRBD1 is a possible D gene (5 bases). Trimming removed 6 bases from V and 7 bases from J, with 12 bases in between. The CDR3 extends over 12 amino acids. The germline V gene has CDR1 MNHEY and CDR2 SVGAGI. CDR3 amino acids: CASRPRRGGYTF. The CDR3 nucleotides read TGTGCCAGCAGACCACGAAGGGGTGGCTACACCTTC.

This rearrangement joins TRBV9 to TRBJ2-1, with 7 bases lining up with TRBD2. There are 13 residues in the CDR3. V trimming: 6 bases; J trimming: 8 bases; junction bases outside the gene matches: 8. Germline lookup yields CDR1 SGDLS and CDR2 YYNGEE. For the CDR3, the DNA is TGTGCCAGCAAGAGCGGGGCTCTGGATGAGCAGTTCTTC. It translates to CASKSGALDEQFF.

This clonotype has a handful of counts. This sequence joins TRBV12-3 or TRBV12-4 and TRBJ2-7; D is uncertain. Deletions cut 4 bases from V and 0 bases from J, with 10 bases between. CDR3 length: 14 amino acids. The CDR3 sequence: CASSYYGSSYEQYF. Here the CDR3 DNA reads TGTGCCAGCAGTTATTACGGAAGCTCCTACGAGCAGTACTTC.